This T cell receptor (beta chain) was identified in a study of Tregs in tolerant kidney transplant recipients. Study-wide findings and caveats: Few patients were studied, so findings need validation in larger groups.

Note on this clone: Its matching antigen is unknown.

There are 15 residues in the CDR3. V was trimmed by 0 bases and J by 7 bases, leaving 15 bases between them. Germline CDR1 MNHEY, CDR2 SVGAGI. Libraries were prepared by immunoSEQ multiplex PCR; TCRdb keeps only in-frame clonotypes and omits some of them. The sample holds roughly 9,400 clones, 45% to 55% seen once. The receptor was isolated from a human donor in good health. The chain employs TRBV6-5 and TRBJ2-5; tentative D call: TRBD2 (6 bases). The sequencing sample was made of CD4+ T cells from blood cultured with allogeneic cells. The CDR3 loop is CASSYSEGGWGTQYF. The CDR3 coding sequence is TGTGCCAGCAGTTACTCAGAGGGAGGATGGGGGACCCAGTACTTC.